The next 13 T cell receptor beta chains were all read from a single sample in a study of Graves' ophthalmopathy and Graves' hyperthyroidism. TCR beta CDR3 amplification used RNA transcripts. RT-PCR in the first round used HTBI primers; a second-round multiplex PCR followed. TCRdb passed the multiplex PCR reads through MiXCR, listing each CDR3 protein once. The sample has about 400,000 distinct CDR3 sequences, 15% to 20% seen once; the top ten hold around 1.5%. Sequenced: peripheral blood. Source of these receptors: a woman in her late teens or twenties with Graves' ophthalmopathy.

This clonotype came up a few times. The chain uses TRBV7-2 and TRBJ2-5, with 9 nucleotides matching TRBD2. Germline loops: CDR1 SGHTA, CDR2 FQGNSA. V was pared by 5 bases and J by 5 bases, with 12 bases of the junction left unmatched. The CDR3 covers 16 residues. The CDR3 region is CASSIDGGTSYETQYF. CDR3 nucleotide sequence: TGTGCCAGCAGCATAGACGGGGGGACTAGCTATGAGACCCAGTACTTC.

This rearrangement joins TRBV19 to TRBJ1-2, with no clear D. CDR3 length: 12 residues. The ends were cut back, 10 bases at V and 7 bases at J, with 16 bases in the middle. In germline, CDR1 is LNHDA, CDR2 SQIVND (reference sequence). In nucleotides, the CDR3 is TGTGCCATCCTCCACGGCGCCGCTGGCTACACCTTC. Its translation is CAILHGAAGYTF.

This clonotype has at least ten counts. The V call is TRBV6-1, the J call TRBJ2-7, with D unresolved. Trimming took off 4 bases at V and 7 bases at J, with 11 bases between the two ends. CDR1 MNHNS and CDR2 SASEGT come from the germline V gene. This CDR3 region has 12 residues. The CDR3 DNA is TGTGCCAGCAGTGTGGGCCCCGGGGAGCAGTACTTC. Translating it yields CASSVGPGEQYF.

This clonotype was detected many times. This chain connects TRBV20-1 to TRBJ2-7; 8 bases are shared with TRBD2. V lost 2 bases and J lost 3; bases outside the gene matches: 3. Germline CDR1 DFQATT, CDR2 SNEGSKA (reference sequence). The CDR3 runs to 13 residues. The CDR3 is CSARLAGIYEQYF. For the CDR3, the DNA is TGCAGTGCTAGACTAGCGGGCATCTACGAGCAGTACTTC.

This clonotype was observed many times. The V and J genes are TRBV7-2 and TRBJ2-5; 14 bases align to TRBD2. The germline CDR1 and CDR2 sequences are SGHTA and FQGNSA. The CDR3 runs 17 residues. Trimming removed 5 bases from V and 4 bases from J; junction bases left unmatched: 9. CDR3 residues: CASSPGLAGVKVETQYF. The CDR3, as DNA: TGTGCCAGCAGCCCGGGACTAGCGGGGGTTAAGGTAGAGACCCAGTACTTC.

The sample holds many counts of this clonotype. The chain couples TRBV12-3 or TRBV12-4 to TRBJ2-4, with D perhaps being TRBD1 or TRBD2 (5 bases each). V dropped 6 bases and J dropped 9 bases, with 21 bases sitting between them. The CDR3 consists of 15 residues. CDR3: CASSHPGTERGIQYF. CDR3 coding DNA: TGTGCCAGCAGCCATCCCGGGACCGAGCGTGGCATTCAGTACTTC.

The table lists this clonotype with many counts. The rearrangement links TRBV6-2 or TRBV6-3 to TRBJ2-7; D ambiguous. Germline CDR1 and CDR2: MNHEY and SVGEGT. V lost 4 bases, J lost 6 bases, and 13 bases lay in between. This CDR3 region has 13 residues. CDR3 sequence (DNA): TGTGCCAGCAGTTTTTCTACCCCCGGCGAGCAGTACTTC. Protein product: CASSFSTPGEQYF.

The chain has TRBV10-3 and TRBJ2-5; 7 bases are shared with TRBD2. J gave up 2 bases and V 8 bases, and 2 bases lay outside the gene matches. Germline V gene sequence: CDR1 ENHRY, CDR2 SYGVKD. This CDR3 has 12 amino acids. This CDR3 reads CAIGTTQETQYF. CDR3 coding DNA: TGTGCCATCGGGACTACACAAGAGACCCAGTACTTC.

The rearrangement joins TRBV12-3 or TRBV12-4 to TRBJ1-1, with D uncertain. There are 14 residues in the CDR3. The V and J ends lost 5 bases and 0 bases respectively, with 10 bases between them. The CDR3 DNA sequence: TGTGCCAGCAGTCACAGCACCATGAACACTGAAGCTTTCTTT. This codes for CASSHSTMNTEAFF.

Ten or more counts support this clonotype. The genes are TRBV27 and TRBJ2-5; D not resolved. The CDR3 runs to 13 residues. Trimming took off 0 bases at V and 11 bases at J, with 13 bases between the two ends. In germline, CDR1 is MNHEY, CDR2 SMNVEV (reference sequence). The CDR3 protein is CASSLSTGVGQYF. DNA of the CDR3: TGTGCCAGCAGTTTATCAACTGGGGTTGGGCAGTACTTC.

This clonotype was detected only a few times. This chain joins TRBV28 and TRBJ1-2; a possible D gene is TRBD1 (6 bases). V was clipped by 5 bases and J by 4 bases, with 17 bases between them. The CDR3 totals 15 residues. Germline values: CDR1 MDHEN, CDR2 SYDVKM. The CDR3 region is CASSPNREALYGYTF. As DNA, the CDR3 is TGTGCCAGCAGTCCTAACAGGGAGGCACTCTATGGCTACACCTTC.

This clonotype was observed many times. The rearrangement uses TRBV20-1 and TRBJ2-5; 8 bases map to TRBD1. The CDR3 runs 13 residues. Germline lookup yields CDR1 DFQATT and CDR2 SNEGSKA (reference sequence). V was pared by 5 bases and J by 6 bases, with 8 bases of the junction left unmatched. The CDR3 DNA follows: TGCAGTGCTGGACAGGGAATAAAAAAGACCCAGTACTTC. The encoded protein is CSAGQGIKKTQYF.

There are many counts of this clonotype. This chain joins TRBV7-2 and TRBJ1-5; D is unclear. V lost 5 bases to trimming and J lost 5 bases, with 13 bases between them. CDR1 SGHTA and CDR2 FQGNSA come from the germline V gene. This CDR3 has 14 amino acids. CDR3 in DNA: TGTGCCAGCAGCCTAGGACCCGCAGATCAGCCCCAGCATTTT. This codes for CASSLGPADQPQHF.